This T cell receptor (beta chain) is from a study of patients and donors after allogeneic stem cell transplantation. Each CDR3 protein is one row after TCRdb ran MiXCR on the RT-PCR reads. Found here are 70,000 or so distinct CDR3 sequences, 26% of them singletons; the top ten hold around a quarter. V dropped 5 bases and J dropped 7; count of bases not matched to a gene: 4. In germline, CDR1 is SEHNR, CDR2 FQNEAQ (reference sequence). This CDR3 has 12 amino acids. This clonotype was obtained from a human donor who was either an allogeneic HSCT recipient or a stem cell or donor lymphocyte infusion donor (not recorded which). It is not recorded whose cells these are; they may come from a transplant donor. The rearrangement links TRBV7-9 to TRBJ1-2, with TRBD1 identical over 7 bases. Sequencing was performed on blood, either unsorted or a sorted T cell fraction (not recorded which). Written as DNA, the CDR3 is TGTGCCAGCAGCCGACAGGGAAGTGGCTACACCTTC. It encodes CASSRQGSGYTF. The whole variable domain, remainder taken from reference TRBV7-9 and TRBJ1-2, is DTGVSQNPRHKITKRGQNVTFRCDPISEHNRLYWYRQTLGQGPEFLTYFQNEAQLEKSRLLSDRFSAERPKGSFSTLEIQRTEQGDSAMYLCASSRQGSGYTFGSGTRLTVV.